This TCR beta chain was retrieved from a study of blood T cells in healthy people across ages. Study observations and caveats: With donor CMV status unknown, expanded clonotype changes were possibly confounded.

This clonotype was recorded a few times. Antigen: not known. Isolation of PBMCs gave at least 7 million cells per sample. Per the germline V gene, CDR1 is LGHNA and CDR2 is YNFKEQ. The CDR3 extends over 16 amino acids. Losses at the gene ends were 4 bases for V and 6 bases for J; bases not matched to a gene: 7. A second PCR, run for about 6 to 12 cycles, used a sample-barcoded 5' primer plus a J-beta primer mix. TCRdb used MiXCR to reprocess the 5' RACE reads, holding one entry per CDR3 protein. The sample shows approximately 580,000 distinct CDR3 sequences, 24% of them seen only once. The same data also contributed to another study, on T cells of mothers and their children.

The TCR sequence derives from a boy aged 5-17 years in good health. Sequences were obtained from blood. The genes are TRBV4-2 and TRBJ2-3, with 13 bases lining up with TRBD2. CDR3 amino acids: CASSPARTSGSDTQYF. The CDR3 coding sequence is TGTGCCAGCAGCCCCGCGCGGACTAGCGGGAGCGATACGCAGTATTTT.